This T cell receptor (beta chain) came from a study of OX40 agonist ivuxolimab in advanced cancers. Germline loops: CDR1 MDHEN, CDR2 SYDVKM. After removal of 3 bases from V and 6 bases from J, the junction contained 5 bases not matched to a gene. The CDR3 has 16 amino acids. The data were produced by immunoSEQ multiplex PCR, yet TCRdb's version contains in-frame clones alone and is incomplete. This sample has around 37,000 clones, with roughly 91% found just once. The J gene is TRBJ2-2, the V gene TRBV28; 12 nucleotides match TRBD2. The starting material was CD4+ or CD8+ T cells sorted from blood, obtained in a trial of the OX40 agonist ivuxolimab. The TCR originated in an adult with an advanced solid tumor such as melanoma, head and neck, liver or kidney cancer. The CDR3 loop reads CASSFLASGRAGELFF. The CDR3 nucleotides read TGTGCCAGCAGTTTTTTGGCTAGCGGGAGGGCCGGGGAGCTGTTTTTT.